The 10 T cell receptor beta chains presented below share a single source sample, sequenced in a study of cytomegalovirus exposure and HLA in healthy donors. Amplification used 60 Vbeta primers and 13 Jbeta primers. Libraries were prepared by immunoSEQ multiplex PCR; TCRdb keeps only in-frame clonotypes and omits some of them. Of some 99,000 clones in the sample, 75% to 80% were seen once. Sequencing used PBMCs. The receptors originated from a female donor in good health and CMV-seronegative.

The chain is built from TRBV6-5 and TRBJ1-2, with D possibly TRBD1 on 6 matching bases. V was clipped by 6 bases and J by 4 bases, with 18 bases between them. CDR3 length: 15 residues. In germline, CDR1 is MNHEY, CDR2 SVGAGI. The CDR3 reads CASRPGTILSYGYTF. The CDR3 nucleotides read TGTGCCAGCAGACCCGGGACAATCCTTTCCTATGGCTACACCTTC.

The CDR3 DNA sequence: TGTGCCAGCAGCTTTATCACCGGGAGGCGATCTGGGGCCAACGTCCTGACTTTC. It encodes CASSFITGRRSGANVLTF. V usage is TRBV7-2 and J usage is TRBJ2-6; TRBD2 matches 7 bases. The CDR3 sequence is 18 residues long. V shed 3 bases and J 1 base; nucleotides not matched to a gene: 9. CDR1 SGHTA and CDR2 FQGNSA come from the germline V gene. Full variable domain (missing parts from reference TRBV7-2 and TRBJ2-6): GAGVSQSPSNKVTEKGKDVELRCDPISGHTALYWYRQSLGQGLEFLIYFQGNSAPDKSGLPSDRFSAERTGGSVSTLTIQRTQQEDSAVYLCASSFITGRRSGANVLTFGAGSRLTVL.

This clone was detected only a few times. V gene TRBV30 combines with J gene TRBJ2-2, with a weak D call TRBD2 (6 bases). CDR1 and CDR2 from the germline V gene are GTSNPN and SVGIG (reference sequence). V shed 2 bases and J shed 7 bases, with 11 bases lying between them. The CDR3 contains 13 residues. CDR3 sequence reads: CAWSSGGGGELFF. The CDR3 bases are TGTGCCTGGAGTTCCGGGGGAGGCGGGGAGCTGTTTTTT.

V gene TRBV19 combines with J gene TRBJ2-1; tentatively, D is TRBD1 (7 bases). The CDR3 extends over 15 amino acids. Trimming removed 6 bases from V and 10 bases from J, with 22 bases in between. Germline lookup yields CDR1 LNHDA and CDR2 SQIVND (reference sequence). For the CDR3, the DNA is TGTGCCAGTAGCAGCACAGGGGCGACTAGTAAAGAGCAGTTCTTC. Its translation is CASSSTGATSKEQFF.

The gene calls are TRBV5-4 and TRBJ2-5; TRBD2 agrees at 12 bases. J lost 2 bases, V lost 7 bases, and 0 bases had no gene match. Germline V gives CDR1 SGHNT, CDR2 YYREEE (reference sequence). This CDR3 has 13 residues. The CDR3 DNA sequence: TGTGCCAGCGGACTAGCGGGGCAAGAGACCCAGTACTTC. This gives the protein CASGLAGQETQYF.

This rearrangement joins TRBV7-2 to TRBJ1-2; 9 bases align to TRBD1. The CDR3 covers 15 residues. CDR1 and CDR2 (germline): SGHTA, FQGNSA. V shed 4 bases and J 4 bases; nucleotides not matched to a gene: 7. The CDR3 reads CASSWPGQGPYGYTF. CDR3 nucleotides: TGTGCCAGCAGCTGGCCGGGACAGGGACCCTATGGCTACACCTTC.

The gene calls are TRBV30 and TRBJ1-5, with TRBD1 matching 7 bases. V dropped 1 base and J dropped 6; count of bases not matched to a gene: 0. The CDR3 is 12 amino acids. Germline CDR1 is GTSNPN and CDR2 is SVGIG (reference sequence). CDR3: CAWSGQGQPQHF. The CDR3 bases are TGTGCCTGGAGTGGACAGGGTCAGCCCCAGCATTTT.

This clone was seen only a few times. The rearrangement links TRBV10-3 to TRBJ2-3; 8 positions agree with TRBD1. V shed 4 bases and J 7 bases; nucleotides not matched to a gene: 13. CDR3 length: 16 residues. Germline loops: CDR1 ENHRY, CDR2 SYGVKD. The CDR3 loop is CAISGRGQVTINTQYF. In nucleotides, the CDR3 is TGTGCCATCAGTGGAAGGGGACAGGTGACCATTAATACGCAGTATTTT.

The chain carries TRBV19 and TRBJ2-1, with TRBD2 matching over 16 bases. After removal of 5 bases from V and 8 bases from J, the junction contained 6 bases not matched to a gene. CDR3 length: 16 amino acids. Germline CDR1 and CDR2: LNHDA and SQIVND (reference sequence). CDR3 residues: CASSHGTSGGADEQFF. CDR3 nucleotides: TGTGCCAGTAGTCACGGGACTAGCGGGGGGGCGGATGAGCAGTTCTTC.

V gene TRBV19 combines with J gene TRBJ2-3; perhaps TRBD2 as D (5 bases). This CDR3 is built from 15 residues. The V gene's germline CDR1 is LNHDA and CDR2 SQIVND (reference sequence). The V and J ends lost 7 bases and 1 base respectively, with 15 bases between them. The CDR3 coding sequence is TGTGCCAGTACGGGATTTGGAGGCGGCACAGATACGCAGTATTTT. Translating gives CASTGFGGGTDTQYF.